The rows below give T cell receptor beta chains drawn from one sample of a study of regulatory T cells in long-lasting Graves disease. TCRdb passed the multiplex PCR reads through MiXCR, listing each CDR3 protein once. Of 400,000 to 500,000 distinct CDR3 sequences listed, 13% to 15% are singletons. The same specimen was also included in a second study, on T cells in Graves' hyperthyroidism and ophthalmopathy.

Sequences were derived from peripheral blood mononuclear cells (PBMCs), sampled at new diagnosis, from a patient treated with antithyroid drugs. These receptor sequences come from a woman aged 45-60 years with Graves disease. The CDR3 runs from the conserved cysteine through the conserved F or W. The D gene is left open where the match is weak. Size is omitted from some rows. Given values are once, few, many or a class for expanded clones.

many TRBJ2-1 TRBV7-8 TRBD2 TGTGCCAGCAGCTTAGGTTCAGGACTAGCGGGTTACAATGAGCAGTTCTTC CASSLGSGLAGYNEQFF
many TRBJ2-2 TRBV5-1 NA TGCGCCAGCAGCTTGAGTACGGGGGCGGACGGGGAGCTGTTTTTT CASSLSTGADGELFF
few TRBJ2-6 TRBV5-1 NA TGCGCCAGTACTATCTCCCCCGGGACTGGGGCCAACGTCCTGACTTTC CASTISPGTGANVLTF
few TRBJ1-2 TRBV2 TRBD1 TGTGCCAGCACCACAGGGGTCCCTAACTATGGCTACACCTTC CASTTGVPNYGYTF
many TRBJ1-1 TRBV5-5 NA TGTGCCAGCAGCTCGGGACAAGTGCGGGGAGCTTTCTTT CASSSGQVRGAFF
many TRBJ2-5 TRBV7-6 NA TGTGCCAGCAGCCGAACCCGAGAGACCCAGTACTTC CASSRTRETQYF
NA TRBJ2-1 TRBV11-3 TRBD2 TGTGCCAGCAGCCCCCGGGGGGGCGGTAGCTCCTACAATGAGCAGTTCTTC CASSPRGGGSSYNEQFF
NA TRBJ2-6 TRBV3-1 NA TGTGCCAGCAGCCAAGATGCAGGGCTTCCCGGGGCCAACGTCCTGACTTTC CASSQDAGLPGANVLTF
few TRBJ1-4 TRBV7-9 NA TGTACCAGCAGCTCATGGACCGCCAGAGATGAAAAACTGTTTTTT CTSSSWTARDEKLFF
NA TRBJ1-2 TRBV7-9 NA TGTGCCAGCAGCCCCGTCGGGGGCTACACCTTC CASSPVGGYTF
many TRBJ2-3 TRBV2 TRBD2 TGTGCCAGCAGTGAGACTAGCGCAGGCGGGGCAGATACGCAGTATTTT CASSETSAGGADTQYF
few TRBJ2-1 TRBV9 NA TGTGCCAGCAGCGGGGGTCCGCGTAGGGTTGATGAGCAGTTCTTC CASSGGPRRVDEQFF
many TRBJ2-1 TRBV7-6 TRBD2 TGTGCCAGCAGCTTGCAAATGAATTTGGGCGGGAGGGTCGATGAGCAGTTCTTC CASSLQMNLGGRVDEQFF
many TRBJ2-7 TRBV28 TRBD2 TGTGCCAGCAGTTCCGGGACTAGCGAACACTCCTACGAGCAGTACTTC CASSSGTSEHSYEQYF
NA TRBJ2-5 TRBV3-1 NA TGTGCCAGCAGCCAAGATAGGCGGCCCCCGGTCCCAGGGACGGAAGAGACCCAGTACTTC CASSQDRRPPVPGTEETQYF
few TRBJ2-4 TRBV7-2 TRBD2 TGTGCCAGCAGCTCAAATGGACTAGCGGGATATCTGGCCAAAAACATTCAGTACTTC CASSSNGLAGYLAKNIQYF
many TRBJ2-1 TRBV27 TRBD1 TGTGCCAGCAGACCGTGGGGGGACAGGGGATACAATGAGCAGTTCTTC CASRPWGDRGYNEQFF
many TRBJ1-6 TRBV7-9 TRBD1 TGTGCCAGCAGACGGACAGGGTCGGATTCACCCCTCCACTTT CASRRTGSDSPLHF
many TRBJ2-1 TRBV7-6 NA TGTGCCAGCAGCTCAAAATTCAAAAGAGAACACAATGAGCAGTTCTTC CASSSKFKREHNEQFF
NA TRBJ2-1 TRBV7-8 TRBD2 TGTGCCAGCAGCTTAGAGGGGACTAGCGGAATGAAAAATGAGCAGTTCTTC CASSLEGTSGMKNEQFF
few TRBJ2-1 TRBV4-1 NA TGCGCCAGCAGCCAGACGGACAACAATGAGCAGTTCTTC CASSQTDNNEQFF
few TRBJ2-5 TRBV5-1 TRBD2 TGCGCCAGCCTAGCGGGAGTGGCGCAGGACCAAGAGACCCAGTACTTC CASLAGVAQDQETQYF
many TRBJ2-5 TRBV7-2 TRBD1 TGTGCCAGCAGCTCGTCACAGGGGGCGGGAGAGACCCAGTACTTC CASSSSQGAGETQYF
many TRBJ1-2 TRBV27 TRBD1 TGTGCCAGCAGTTTAAGGGAACAGGGGAGAGGATATGGCTACACCTTC CASSLREQGRGYGYTF
many TRBJ1-2 TRBV10-2 TRBD1 TGCGCCAGCAGTGAGTTCCGACAGGGAAACTATGGCTACACCTTC CASSEFRQGNYGYTF
NA TRBJ1-2 TRBV9 NA TGTGCCAGCAGCGAGGGGGGCATGGGGATCTATGGCTACACCTTC CASSEGGMGIYGYTF